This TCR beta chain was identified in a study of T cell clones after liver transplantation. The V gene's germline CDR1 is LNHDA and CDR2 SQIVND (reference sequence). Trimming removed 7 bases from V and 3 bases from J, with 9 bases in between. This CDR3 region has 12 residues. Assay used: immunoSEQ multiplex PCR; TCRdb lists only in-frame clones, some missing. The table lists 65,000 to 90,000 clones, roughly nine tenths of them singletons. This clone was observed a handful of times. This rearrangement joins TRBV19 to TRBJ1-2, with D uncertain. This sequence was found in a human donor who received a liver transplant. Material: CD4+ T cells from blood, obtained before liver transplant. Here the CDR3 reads CASNEGHYGYTF. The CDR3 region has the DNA TGTGCCAGTAATGAGGGCCACTATGGCTACACCTTC.